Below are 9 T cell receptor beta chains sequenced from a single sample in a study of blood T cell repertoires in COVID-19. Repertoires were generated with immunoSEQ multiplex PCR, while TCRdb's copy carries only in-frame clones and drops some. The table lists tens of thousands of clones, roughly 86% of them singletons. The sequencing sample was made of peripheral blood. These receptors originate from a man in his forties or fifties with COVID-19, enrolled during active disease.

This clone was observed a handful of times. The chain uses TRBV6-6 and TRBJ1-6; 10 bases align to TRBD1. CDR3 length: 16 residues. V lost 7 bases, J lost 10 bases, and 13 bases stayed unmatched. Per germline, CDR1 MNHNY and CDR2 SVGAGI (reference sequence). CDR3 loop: CASTLGTGASGSPLHF. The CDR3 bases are TGTGCCAGCACCTTGGGGACAGGGGCCTCGGGCTCACCCCTCCACTTT.

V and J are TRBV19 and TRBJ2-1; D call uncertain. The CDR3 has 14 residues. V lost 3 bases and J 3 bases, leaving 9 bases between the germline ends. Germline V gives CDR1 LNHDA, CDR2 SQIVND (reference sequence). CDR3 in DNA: TGTGCCAGTAGTATGGATCAGGACTACAATGAGCAGTTCTTC. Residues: CASSMDQDYNEQFF. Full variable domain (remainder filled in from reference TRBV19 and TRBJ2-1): DGGITQSPKYLFRKEGQNVTLSCEQNLNHDAMYWYRQDPGQGLRLIYYSQIVNDFQKGDIAEGYSVSREKKESFPLTVTSAQKNPTAFYLCASSMDQDYNEQFFGPGTRLTVL.

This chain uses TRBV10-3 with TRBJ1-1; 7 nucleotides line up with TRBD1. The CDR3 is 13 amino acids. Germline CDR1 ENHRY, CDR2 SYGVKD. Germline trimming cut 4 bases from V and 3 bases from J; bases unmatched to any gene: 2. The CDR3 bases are TGTGCCATCAGTGGTACAGGGGACACTGAAGCTTTCTTT. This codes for CAISGTGDTEAFF.

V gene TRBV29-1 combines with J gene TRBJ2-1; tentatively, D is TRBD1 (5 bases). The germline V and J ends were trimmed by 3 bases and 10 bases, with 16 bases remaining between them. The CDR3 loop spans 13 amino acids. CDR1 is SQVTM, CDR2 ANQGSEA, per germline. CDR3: CSVDSGARTEQFF. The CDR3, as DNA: TGCAGCGTTGATTCTGGGGCCCGAACCGAGCAGTTCTTC.

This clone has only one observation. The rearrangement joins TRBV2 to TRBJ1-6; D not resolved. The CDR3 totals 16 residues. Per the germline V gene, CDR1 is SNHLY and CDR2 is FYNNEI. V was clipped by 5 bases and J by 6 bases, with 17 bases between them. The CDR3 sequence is CASSWSSGSGNSPLHF. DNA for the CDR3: TGTGCCAGCAGTTGGTCCTCCGGGAGTGGTAATTCACCCCTCCACTTT.

CDR3 region: CATSGFDRGISYEQYF. CDR3 sequence (DNA): TGTGCCACCAGCGGATTTGACCGGGGAATCTCCTACGAGCAGTACTTC. This rearrangement joins TRBV15 to TRBJ2-7; possibly TRBD2 for D (5 bases). There are 16 residues in the CDR3. Germline V gives CDR1 LNHNV, CDR2 YYDKDF (reference sequence). V lost 5 bases and J 0 bases, leaving 17 bases between the germline ends.

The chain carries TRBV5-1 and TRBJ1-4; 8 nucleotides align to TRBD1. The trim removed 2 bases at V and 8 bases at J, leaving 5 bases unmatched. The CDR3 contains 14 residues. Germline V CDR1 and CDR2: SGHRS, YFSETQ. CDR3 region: CASSFRGLEEKLFF. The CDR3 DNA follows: TGCGCCAGCAGCTTCAGGGGGCTAGAAGAAAAACTGTTTTTT.

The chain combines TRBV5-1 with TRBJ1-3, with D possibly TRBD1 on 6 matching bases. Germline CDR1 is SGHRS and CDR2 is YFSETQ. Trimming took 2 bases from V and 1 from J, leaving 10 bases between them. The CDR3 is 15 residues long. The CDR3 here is CASSLQGSSGNTIYF. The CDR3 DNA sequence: TGCGCCAGCAGCTTACAGGGTTCGTCTGGAAACACCATATATTTT.

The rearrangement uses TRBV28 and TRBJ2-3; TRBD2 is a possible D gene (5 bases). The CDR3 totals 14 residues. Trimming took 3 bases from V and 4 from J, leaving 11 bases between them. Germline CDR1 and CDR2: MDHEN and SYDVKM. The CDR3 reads CASSFSGGPDTQYF. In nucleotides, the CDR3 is TGTGCCAGCAGTTTTAGTGGAGGTCCAGATACGCAGTATTTT.